This TCR beta chain was retrieved from a study of a mutant IDH1 vaccine in newly diagnosed glioma (dated by TCRdb to the early 2020s). About the investigation overall: Vaccination began 4-6 weeks after radiotherapy alone, or alongside temozolomide cycles in the chemotherapy-containing groups. The roughly 32 treated patients were approximately 62% male and about 38% female, with a mean age of 40.4 years. Prior to enrollment, patients had been given standard therapy consisting of radiotherapy alone, temozolomide alone, or radiochemotherapy with temozolomide, with the combination given to most patients. The week-35 safety follow-up was designated visit V12, and the week-47 end of study was designated visit V13. Peripheral blood was drawn at six visits: V03 (baseline), V05, V07, V10, V12 and V13. For exploratory analyses, longitudinal TCRB deep sequencing was carried out in roughly 25 treated patients wherever samples were available.

Library generation was performed with the immunoSEQ multiplex PCR assay. Rearranged TCR beta chain sequences were amplified with the hsTCRB Kit following the manufacturer's protocol. An Illumina MiSeq was used to sequence the TCRB libraries. The published analysis was carried out like this. Demultiplexing, trimming and gene mapping were performed with the kit vendor's proprietary platform. TCRdb carries this immuneACCESS record with in-frame sequences only. Its versions omit some clonotypes, under half of them owing to an unresolved V gene in the studies checked, with the rest unexplained. V, J and clone size reflect that table, while D and trimming were determined from the DNA. Within this sample are 75,000 to 95,000 clones, with roughly nine tenths of them counted one time only. The ten largest account for 0.6% to 0.95% of the sample. Broad study findings and their caveats: Selection of PBMC samples for TCRB deep sequencing was based on availability. The authors noted that analyses of patient blood samples could not be reproduced because of sample limitations. Immune responses induced by the vaccine were seen in around 93% of patients across multiple MHC alleles. No apparent relationship was observed between pseudoprogression and alterations in the top peripheral T cell clonotypes detected by TCRB sequencing.

The sample's time point label, decoded: week 47, end of study. Every vaccine dose consisted of 300 ug of a 20-mer mutant IDH1 peptide in Montanide, administered subcutaneously together with topical imiquimod. Across visits V03 through V10, patients got a total of eight vaccinations, given in weeks 1, 3, 5, 7, 11, 15, 19 and 23. Newly diagnosed WHO grade 3 or 4 IDH1-mutant astrocytomas showing loss of nuclear ATRX were present in the donors. The samples were drawn from NOA16, a multicentre, single-arm, open-label phase I trial in Germany that tested a mutant IDH1 peptide vaccine in humans for the first time. The DNeasy Blood and Tissue Kit was used to extract genomic DNA from EDTA blood for TCRB sequencing. Relative to germline, V is missing 7 bases and J is missing 5 bases, with 4 bases of the junction outside any gene match. The CDR3 goes from the cysteine to the phenylalanine over 13 residues. Left in the record is the CDR3 DNA by itself, 39 bases read in frame from the first base. The germline V gene provides CDR1 MNHEY and CDR2 SVGAGI.

For this clone: This clone's antigen is unknown. No clone much larger than this one lies a single base away; base qualities are absent.

The starting material was PBMCs, obtained from a glioma patient whose treatment included an IDH1 peptide vaccine. The rearranged chain carries TRBV6-5 and TRBJ1-1; TRBD1 aligns with 10 central bases. This TCR was recovered from a woman aged 50 to 60 with glioma. In nucleotides, the sequence is TGTGCCAGCATCCGGGACAGGGGTACTGAAGCTTTCTTT. Translation gives CASIRDRGTEAFF.